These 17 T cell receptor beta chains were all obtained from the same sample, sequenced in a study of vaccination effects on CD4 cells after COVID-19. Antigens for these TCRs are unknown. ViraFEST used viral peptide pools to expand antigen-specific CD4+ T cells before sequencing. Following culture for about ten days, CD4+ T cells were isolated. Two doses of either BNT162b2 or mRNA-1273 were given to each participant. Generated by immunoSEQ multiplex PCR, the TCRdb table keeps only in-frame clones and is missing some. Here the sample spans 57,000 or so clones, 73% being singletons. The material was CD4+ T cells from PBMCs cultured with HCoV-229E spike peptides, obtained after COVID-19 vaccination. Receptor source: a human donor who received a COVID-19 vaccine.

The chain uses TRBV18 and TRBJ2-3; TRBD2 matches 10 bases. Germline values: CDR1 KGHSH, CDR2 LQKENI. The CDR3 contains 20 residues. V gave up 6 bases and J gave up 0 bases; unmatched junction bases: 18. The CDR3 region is CASSPTSRASGRTSTDTQYF. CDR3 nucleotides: TGTGCCAGCTCCCCGACTTCACGGGCTAGCGGGAGAACTAGCACAGATACGCAGTATTTT.

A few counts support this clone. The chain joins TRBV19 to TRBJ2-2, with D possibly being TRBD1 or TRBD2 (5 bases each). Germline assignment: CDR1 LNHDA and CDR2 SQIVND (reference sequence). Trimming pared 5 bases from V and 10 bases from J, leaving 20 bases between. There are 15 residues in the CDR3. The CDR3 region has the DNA TGTGCCAGTAGTTTAACCGGGACGGCCCCGGCGGAGCTGTTTTTT. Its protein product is CASSLTGTAPAELFF.

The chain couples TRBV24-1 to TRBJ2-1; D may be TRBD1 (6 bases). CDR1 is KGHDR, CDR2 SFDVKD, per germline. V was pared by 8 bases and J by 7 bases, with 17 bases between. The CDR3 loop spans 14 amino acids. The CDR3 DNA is TGTGCCACCAAGAATTTCGGGACAACTAATGAGCAGTTCTTC. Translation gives CATKNFGTTNEQFF.

Here the CDR3 DNA reads TGTGCCAGCAGCTACCGGGACAGGGGATATGGCTATGGCTACACCTTC. Amino acids: CASSYRDRGYGYGYTF. The chain combines TRBV5-5 with TRBJ1-2; 10 bases map to TRBD1. Per the germline V gene, CDR1 is SGHKS and CDR2 is YYEKEE (reference sequence). V dropped 3 bases and J dropped 4; count of bases not matched to a gene: 9. The CDR3 totals 16 residues. The complete variable domain, with remaining parts taken from reference TRBV5-5 and TRBJ1-2, reads DAGVTQSPTHLIKTRGQQVTLRCSPISGHKSVSWYQQVLGQGPQFIFQYYEKEERGRGNFPDRFSARQFPNYSSELNVNALLLGDSALYLCASSYRDRGYGYGYTFGSGTRLTVV.

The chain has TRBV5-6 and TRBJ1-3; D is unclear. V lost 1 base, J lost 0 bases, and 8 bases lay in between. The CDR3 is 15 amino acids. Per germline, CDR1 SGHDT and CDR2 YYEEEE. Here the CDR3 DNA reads TGTGCCAGCAGCTTGTTAGGAATCTCTGGAAACACCATATATTTT. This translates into CASSLLGISGNTIYF.

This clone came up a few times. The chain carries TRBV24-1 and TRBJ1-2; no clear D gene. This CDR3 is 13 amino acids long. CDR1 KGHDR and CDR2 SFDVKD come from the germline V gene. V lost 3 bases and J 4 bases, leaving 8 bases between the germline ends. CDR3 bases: TGTGCCACCAGTGATCCCCAAACCTATGGCTACACCTTC. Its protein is CATSDPQTYGYTF.

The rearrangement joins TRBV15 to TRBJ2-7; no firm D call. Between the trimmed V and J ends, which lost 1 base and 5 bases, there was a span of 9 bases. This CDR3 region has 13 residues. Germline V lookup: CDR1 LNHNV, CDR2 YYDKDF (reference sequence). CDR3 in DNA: TGTGCCACCAGCAGAGGCCCGGACGACGAGCAGTACGTC. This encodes CATSRGPDDEQYV.

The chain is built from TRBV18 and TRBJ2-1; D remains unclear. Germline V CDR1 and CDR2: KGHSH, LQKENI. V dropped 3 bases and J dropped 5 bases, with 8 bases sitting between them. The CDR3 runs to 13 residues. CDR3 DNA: TGTGCCAGCTCACCGTCAATGGACAATGAGCAGTTCTTC. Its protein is CASSPSMDNEQFF.

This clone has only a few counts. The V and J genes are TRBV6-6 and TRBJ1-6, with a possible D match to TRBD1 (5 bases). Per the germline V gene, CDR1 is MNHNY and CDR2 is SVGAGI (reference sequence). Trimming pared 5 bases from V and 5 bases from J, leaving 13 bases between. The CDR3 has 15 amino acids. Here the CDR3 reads CASSRDSVNNSPLHF. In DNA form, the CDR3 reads TGTGCCAGCAGTAGAGACAGCGTTAATAATTCACCCCTCCACTTT.

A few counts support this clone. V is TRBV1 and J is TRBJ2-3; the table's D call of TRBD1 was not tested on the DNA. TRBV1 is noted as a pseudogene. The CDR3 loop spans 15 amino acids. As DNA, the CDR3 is TGCACCAGCAGCCAAGAGCCGGTAGTCAGGGATACGCAGTATTTT. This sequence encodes CTSSQEPVVRDTQYF.

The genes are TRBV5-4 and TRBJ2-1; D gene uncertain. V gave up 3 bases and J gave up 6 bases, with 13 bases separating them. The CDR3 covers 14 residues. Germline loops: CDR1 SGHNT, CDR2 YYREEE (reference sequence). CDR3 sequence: CASSSTLYANEQFF. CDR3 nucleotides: TGTGCCAGCAGCTCGACGCTCTATGCCAATGAGCAGTTCTTC. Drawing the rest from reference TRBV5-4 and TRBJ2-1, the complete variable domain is ETGVTQSPTHLIKTRGQQVTLRCSSQSGHNTVSWYQQALGQGPQFIFQYYREEENGRGNFPPRFSGLQFPNYSSELNVNALELDDSALYLCASSSTLYANEQFFGPGTRLTVL.

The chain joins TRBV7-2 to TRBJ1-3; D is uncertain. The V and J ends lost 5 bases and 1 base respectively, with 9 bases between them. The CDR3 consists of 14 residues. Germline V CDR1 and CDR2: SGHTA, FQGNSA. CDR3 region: CASSPRGSGNTIYF. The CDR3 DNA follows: TGTGCCAGCAGCCCCCGCGGGTCTGGAAACACCATATATTTT.

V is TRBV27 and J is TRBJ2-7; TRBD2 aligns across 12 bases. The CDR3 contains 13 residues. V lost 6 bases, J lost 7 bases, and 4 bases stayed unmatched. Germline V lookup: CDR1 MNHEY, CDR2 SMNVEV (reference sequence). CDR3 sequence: CASRRTSGTEQYV. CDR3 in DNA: TGTGCCAGCAGGAGGACTAGCGGGACGGAGCAGTACGTC.

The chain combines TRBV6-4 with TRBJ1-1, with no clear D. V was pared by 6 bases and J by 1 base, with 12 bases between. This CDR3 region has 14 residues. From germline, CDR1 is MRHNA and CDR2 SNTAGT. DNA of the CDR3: TGTGCCAGCAGGAGCGCTTCATCGAACACTGAAGCTTTCTTT. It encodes CASRSASSNTEAFF.

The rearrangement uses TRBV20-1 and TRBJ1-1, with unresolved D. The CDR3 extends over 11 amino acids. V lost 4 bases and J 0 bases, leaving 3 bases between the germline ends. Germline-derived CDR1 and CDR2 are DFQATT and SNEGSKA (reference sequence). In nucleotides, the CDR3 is TGCAGTGCTATTTTGAACACTGAAGCTTTCTTT. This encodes CSAILNTEAFF.

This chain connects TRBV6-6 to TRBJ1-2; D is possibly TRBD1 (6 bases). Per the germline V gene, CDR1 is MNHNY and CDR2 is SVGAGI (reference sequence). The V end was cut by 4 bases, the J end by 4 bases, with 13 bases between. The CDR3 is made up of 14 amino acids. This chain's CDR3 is CASSSPPGAYGYTF. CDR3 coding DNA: TGTGCCAGCAGTTCTCCCCCGGGGGCCTATGGCTACACCTTC.

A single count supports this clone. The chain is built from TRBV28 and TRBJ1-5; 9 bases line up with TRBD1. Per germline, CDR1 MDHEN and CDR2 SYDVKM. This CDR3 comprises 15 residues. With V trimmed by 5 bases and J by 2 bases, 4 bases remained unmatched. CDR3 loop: CASSTGGEGNQPQHF. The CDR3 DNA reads TGTGCCAGCAGTACAGGGGGCGAGGGCAATCAGCCCCAGCATTTT.